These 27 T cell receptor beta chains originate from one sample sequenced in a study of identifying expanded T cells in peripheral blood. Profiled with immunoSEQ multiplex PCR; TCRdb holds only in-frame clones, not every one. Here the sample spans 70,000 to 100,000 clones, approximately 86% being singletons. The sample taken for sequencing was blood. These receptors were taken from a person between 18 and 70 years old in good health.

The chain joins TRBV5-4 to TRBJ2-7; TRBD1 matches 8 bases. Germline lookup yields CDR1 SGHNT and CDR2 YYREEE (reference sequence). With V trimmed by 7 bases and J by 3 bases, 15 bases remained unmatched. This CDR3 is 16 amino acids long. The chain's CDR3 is CASGQFPGQGVYEQYF. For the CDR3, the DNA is TGTGCCAGCGGCCAATTTCCTGGACAGGGCGTCTACGAGCAGTACTTC. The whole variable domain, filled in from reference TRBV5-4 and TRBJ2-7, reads ETGVTQSPTHLIKTRGQQVTLRCSSQSGHNTVSWYQQALGQGPQFIFQYYREEENGRGNFPPRFSGLQFPNYSSELNVNALELDDSALYLCASGQFPGQGVYEQYFGPGTRLTVT.

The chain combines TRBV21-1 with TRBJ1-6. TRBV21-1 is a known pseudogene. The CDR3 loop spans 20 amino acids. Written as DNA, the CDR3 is TGTGCCAGCAGCTATTTAGCACCGGGAAAATTTGTCTCCTATAATTCACCCCTCCACTTT. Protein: CASSYLAPGKFVSYNSPLHF.

CDR3 DNA sequence: TGCGCCAGCAGCTTGGAGGGCAATAACTATGGCTACACCTTC. Protein: CASSLEGNNYGYTF. V is TRBV5-1 and J is TRBJ1-2, with unresolved D. The CDR3 extends over 14 amino acids. Per germline, CDR1 SGHRS and CDR2 YFSETQ. With 0 bases removed from V and 1 base from J, the gap between germline ends came to 7 bases.

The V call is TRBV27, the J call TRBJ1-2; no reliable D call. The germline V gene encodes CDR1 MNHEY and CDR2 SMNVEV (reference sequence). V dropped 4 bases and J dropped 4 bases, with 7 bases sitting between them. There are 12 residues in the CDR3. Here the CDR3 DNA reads TGTGCCAGCAGTTCGGCTGGCTATGGCTACACCTTC. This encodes CASSSAGYGYTF.

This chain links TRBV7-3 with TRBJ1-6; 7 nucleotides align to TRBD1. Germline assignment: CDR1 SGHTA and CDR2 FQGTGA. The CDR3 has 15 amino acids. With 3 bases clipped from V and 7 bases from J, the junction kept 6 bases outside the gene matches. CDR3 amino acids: CASSLPTGVNSPLHF. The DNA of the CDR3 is TGTGCCAGCAGCTTGCCCACAGGGGTCAATTCACCCCTCCACTTT. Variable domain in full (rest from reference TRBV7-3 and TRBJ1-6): GAGVSQTPSNKVTEKGKYVELRCDPISGHTALYWYRQSLGQGPEFLIYFQGTGAADDSGLPNDRFFAVRPEGSVSTLKIQRTERGDSAVYLCASSLPTGVNSPLHFGNGTRLTVT.

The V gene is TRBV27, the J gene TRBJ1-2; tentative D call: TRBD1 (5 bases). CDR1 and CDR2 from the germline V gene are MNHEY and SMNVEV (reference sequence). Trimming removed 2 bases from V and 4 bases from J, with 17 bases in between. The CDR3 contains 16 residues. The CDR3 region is CASSLTPLRGTYGYTF. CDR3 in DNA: TGTGCCAGCAGTTTAACCCCCCTTCGGGGGACCTATGGCTACACCTTC.

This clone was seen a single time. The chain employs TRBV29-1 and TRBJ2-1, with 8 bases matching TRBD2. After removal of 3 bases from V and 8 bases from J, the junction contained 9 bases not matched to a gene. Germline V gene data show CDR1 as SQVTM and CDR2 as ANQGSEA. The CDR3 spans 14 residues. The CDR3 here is CSVDGRGVVDEQFF. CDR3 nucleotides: TGCAGCGTTGACGGGCGGGGGGTTGTGGATGAGCAGTTCTTC.

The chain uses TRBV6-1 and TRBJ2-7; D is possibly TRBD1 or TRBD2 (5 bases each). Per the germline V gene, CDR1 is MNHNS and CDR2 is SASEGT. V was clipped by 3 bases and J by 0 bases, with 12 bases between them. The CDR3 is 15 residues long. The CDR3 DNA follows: TGTGCCAGCAGTGATGGGACGGCGAGCTCCTACGAGCAGTACTTC. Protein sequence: CASSDGTASSYEQYF.

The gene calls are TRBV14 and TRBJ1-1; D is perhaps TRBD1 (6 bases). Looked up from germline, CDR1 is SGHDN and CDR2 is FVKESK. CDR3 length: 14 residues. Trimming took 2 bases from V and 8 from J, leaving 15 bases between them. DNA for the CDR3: TGTGCCAGCAGCCAAAGGGGGTCAGGGGCCGAAGCTTTCTTT. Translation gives CASSQRGSGAEAFF.

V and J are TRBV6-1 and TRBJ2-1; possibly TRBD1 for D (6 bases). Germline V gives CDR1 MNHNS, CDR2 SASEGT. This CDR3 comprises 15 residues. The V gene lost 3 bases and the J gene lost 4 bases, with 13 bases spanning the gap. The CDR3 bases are TGTGCCAGCAGTGACGTACAGGGTACATACAATGAGCAGTTCTTC. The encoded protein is CASSDVQGTYNEQFF.

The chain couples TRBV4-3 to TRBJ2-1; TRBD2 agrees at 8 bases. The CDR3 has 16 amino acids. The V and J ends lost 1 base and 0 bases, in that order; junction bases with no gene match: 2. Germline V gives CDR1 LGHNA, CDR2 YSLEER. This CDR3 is CASSQARGGSYNEQFF. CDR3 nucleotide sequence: TGCGCCAGCAGCCAAGCTCGGGGGGGCTCCTACAATGAGCAGTTCTTC.

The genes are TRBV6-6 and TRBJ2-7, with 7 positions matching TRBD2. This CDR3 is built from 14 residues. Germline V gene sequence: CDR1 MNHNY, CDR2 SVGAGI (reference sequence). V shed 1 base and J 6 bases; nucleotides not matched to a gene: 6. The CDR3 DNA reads TGTGCCAGCAGTTACTTCGAGTGGGGGGGCGAGCAGTACTTC. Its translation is CASSYFEWGGEQYF.

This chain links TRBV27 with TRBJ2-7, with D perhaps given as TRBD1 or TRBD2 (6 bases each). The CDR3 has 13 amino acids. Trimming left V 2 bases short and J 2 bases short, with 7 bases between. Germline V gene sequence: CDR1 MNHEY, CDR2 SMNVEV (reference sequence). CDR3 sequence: CASSLRGAYEQYF. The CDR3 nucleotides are TGTGCCAGCAGTTTAAGGGGGGCCTACGAGCAGTACTTC.

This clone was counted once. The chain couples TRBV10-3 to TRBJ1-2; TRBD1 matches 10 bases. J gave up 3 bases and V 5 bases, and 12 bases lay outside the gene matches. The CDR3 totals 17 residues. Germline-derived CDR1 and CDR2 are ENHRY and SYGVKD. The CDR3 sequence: CAISRQGALNLYYGYTF. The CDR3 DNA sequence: TGTGCCATCAGTCGACAGGGGGCCCTTAACCTGTACTATGGCTACACCTTC.

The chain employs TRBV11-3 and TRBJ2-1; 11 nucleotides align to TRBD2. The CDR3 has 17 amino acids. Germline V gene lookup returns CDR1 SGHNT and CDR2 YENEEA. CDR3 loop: CATRLAGGTFSYNEQFF. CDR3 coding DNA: TGTGCTACCAGGCTAGCGGGGGGCACCTTTTCCTACAATGAGCAGTTCTTC.

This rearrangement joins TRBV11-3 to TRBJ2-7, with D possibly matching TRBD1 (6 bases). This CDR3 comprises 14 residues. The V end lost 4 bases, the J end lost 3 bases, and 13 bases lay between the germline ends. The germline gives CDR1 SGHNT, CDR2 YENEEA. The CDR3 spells CASSSTGNHYEQYF. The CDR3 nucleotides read TGTGCCAGCAGCTCCACAGGGAACCACTACGAGCAGTACTTC.

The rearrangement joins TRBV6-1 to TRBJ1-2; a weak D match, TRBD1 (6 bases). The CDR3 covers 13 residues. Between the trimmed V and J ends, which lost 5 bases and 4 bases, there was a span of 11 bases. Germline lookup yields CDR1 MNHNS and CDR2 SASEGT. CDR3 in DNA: TGTGCCAGCAGTCTACAGGGTTCCTATGGCTACACCTTC. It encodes CASSLQGSYGYTF.

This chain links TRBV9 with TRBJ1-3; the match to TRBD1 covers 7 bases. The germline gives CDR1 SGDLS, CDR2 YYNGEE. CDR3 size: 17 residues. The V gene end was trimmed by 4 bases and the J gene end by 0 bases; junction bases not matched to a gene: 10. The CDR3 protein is CASSPRDSITSGNTIYF. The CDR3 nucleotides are TGTGCCAGCAGCCCCCGGGACAGCATAACCTCTGGAAACACCATATATTTT.

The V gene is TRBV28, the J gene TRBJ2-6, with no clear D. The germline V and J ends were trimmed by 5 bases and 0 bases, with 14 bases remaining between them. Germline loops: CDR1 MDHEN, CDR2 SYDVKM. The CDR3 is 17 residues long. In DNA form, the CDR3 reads TGTGCCAGCAGTCCGATACTAATGGGCTCTGGGGCCAACGTCCTGACTTTC. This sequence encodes CASSPILMGSGANVLTF.

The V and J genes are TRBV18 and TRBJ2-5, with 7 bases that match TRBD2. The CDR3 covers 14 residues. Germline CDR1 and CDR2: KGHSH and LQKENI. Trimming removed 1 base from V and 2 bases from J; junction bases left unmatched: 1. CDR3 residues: CASSPRGSQETQYF. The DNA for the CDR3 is TGTGCCAGCTCACCACGCGGGAGTCAAGAGACCCAGTACTTC. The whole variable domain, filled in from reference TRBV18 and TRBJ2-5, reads NAGVMQNPRHLVRRRGQEARLRCSPMKGHSHVYWYRQLPEEGLKFMVYLQKENIIDESGMPKERFSAEFPKEGPSILRIQQVVRGDSAAYFCASSPRGSQETQYFGPGTRLLVL.

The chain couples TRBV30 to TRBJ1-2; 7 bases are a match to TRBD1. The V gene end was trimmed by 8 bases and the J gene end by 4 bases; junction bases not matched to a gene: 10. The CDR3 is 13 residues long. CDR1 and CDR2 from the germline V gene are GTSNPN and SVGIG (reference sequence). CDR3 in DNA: TGTGCCACCTACGACAGGGAATCCTATGGCTACACCTTC. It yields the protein CATYDRESYGYTF.

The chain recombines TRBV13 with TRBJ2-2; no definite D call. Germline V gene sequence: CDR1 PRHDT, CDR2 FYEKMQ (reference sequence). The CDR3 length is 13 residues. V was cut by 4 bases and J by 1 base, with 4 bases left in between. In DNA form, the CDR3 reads TGTGCCAGCAGCTGGGAGAACACCGGGGAGCTGTTTTTT. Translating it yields CASSWENTGELFF.

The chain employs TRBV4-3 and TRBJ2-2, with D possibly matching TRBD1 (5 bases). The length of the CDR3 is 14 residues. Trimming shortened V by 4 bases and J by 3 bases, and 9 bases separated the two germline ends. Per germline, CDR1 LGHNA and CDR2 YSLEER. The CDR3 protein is CASSLVQDTGELFF. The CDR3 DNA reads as TGCGCCAGCAGCCTCGTACAGGACACCGGGGAGCTGTTTTTT.

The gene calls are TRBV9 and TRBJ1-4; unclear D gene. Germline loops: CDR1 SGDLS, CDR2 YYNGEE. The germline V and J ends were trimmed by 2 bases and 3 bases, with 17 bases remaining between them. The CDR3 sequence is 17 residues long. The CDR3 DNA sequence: TGTGCCAGCAGCGTCGGAGAGGATATAGCCCCTAATGAAAAACTGTTTTTT. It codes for CASSVGEDIAPNEKLFF.

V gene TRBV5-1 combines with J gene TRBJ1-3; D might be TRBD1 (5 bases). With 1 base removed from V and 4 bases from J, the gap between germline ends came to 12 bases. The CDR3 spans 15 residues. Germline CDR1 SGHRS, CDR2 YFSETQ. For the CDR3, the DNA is TGCGCCAGCAGCTTGTACGCAGGGAGCGGAAACACCATATATTTT. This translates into CASSLYAGSGNTIYF. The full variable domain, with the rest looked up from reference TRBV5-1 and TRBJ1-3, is KAGVTQTPRYLIKTRGQQVTLSCSPISGHRSVSWYQQTPGQGLQFLFEYFSETQRNKGNFPGRFSGRQFSNSRSEMNVSTLELGDSALYLCASSLYAGSGNTIYFGEGSWLTVV.

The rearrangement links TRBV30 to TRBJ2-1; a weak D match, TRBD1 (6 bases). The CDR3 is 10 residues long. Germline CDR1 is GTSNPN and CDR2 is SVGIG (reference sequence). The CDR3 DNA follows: TGTGCGGTAGGGGGCAATGAGCAGTTCTTC. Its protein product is CAVGGNEQFF.

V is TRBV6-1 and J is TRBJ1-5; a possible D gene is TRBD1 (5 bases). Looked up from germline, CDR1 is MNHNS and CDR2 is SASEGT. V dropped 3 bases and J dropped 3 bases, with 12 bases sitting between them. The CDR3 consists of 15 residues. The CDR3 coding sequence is TGTGCCAGCAGTGAGGACACAATACCCAATCAGCCCCAGCATTTT. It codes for CASSEDTIPNQPQHF.